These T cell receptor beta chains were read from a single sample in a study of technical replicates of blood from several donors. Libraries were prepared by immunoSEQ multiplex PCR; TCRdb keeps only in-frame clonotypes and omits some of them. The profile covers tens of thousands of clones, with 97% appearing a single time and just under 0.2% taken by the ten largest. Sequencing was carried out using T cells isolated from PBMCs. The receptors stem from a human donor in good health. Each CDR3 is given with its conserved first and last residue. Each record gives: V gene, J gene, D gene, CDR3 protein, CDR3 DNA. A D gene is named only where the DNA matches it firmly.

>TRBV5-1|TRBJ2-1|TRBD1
CASSFGTGVYNEQFF
TGCGCCAGCAGCTTTGGTACAGGGGTATACAATGAGCAGTTCTTC
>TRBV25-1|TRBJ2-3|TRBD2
CASTHSSGRDTQYF
TGTGCCAGCACCCACTCTAGCGGGAGAGATACGCAGTATTTT
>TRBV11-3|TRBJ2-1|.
CASSQTDYNEQFF
TGTGCCAGCAGCCAGACAGATTACAATGAGCAGTTCTTC
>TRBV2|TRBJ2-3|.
CASSEALPGGSSRVTDTQYF
TGTGCCAGCAGTGAAGCCCTACCGGGGGGCTCATCCCGAGTCACAGATACGCAGTATTTT
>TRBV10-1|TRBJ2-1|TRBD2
CASSGLRGTSGINEQFF
TGCGCCAGCAGTGGCCTTCGCGGAACTAGCGGGATCAATGAGCAGTTCTTC
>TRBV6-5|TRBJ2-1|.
CASSWAGAYNEQFF
TGTGCCAGCAGTTGGGCAGGGGCTTACAATGAGCAGTTCTTC
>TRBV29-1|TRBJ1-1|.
CSVDRGSGNTEAFF
TGCAGCGTTGACCGGGGGTCTGGGAACACTGAAGCTTTCTTT
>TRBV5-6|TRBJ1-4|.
CASSLRGRFEKLFF
TGTGCCAGCAGCTTGCGGGGAAGGTTTGAAAAACTGTTTTTT
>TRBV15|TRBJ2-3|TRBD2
CATSREVQRGIDTQYF
TGTGCCACCAGCAGAGAGGTACAGCGGGGGATAGATACGCAGTATTTT
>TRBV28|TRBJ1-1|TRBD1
CAGTGGLGTEAFF
TGTGCCGGAACAGGGGGGTTGGGAACTGAAGCTTTCTTT
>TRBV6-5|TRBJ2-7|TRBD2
CASSKGLATYEQYF
TGTGCCAGCAGTAAGGGACTAGCCACCTACGAGCAGTACTTC
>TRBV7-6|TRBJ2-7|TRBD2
CASSPAAGGYEQYF
TGTGCCAGCAGCCCCGCGGCGGGAGGGTACGAGCAGTACTTC
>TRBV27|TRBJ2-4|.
CASSTKKPNFAKNIQYF
TGTGCCAGCAGTACTAAAAAACCCAACTTCGCCAAAAACATTCAGTACTTC
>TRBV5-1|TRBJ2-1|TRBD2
CASSPRTSGDNEQFF
TGCGCCAGCAGCCCTAGGACTAGCGGAGACAATGAGCAGTTCTTC
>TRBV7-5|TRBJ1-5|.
CVRSLSGRPQHF
TGTGTCAGAAGCCTCTCCGGGAGACCCCAGCATTTT
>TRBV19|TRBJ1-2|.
CASSILAGGREGYTF
TGTGCCAGTAGTATTCTGGCAGGTGGTAGAGAGGGCTACACCTTC
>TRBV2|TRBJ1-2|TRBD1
CASSGGSGGSRGYTF
TGTGCCAGCAGTGGGGGCTCAGGGGGCTCAAGGGGCTACACCTTC
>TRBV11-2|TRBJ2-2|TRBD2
CASSLVTSGPGELFF
TGTGCCAGCAGCTTAGTTACTAGCGGTCCCGGGGAGCTGTTTTTT
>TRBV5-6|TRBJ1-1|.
CASSQNTEAFF
TGTGCCAGCAGCCAAAACACTGAAGCTTTCTTT
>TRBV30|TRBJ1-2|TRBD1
CAWSVSDRAHGYTF
TGTGCCTGGAGTGTATCCGACAGGGCGCATGGCTACACCTTC
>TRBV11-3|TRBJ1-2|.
CASSPGERGYTF
TGTGCCAGCAGCCCAGGGGAGCGTGGCTACACCTTC
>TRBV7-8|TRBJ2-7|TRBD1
CASSSSGTGTYEQYF
TGTGCCAGCAGCTCATCTGGGACAGGGACCTACGAGCAGTACTTC
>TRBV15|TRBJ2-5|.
CATSPRTFETQYF
TGTGCCACCAGCCCGCGGACTTTTGAGACCCAGTACTTC
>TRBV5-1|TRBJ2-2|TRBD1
CASSLLGQGATGELFF
TGCGCCAGCAGCTTGTTGGGACAGGGGGCTACCGGGGAGCTGTTTTTT
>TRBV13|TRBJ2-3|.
CASSLSGDSTDTQYF
TGTGCCAGCAGCTTATCGGGGGATAGCACAGATACGCAGTATTTT
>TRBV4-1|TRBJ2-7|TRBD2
CASSQAGRDEQYF
TGCGCCAGCAGCCAAGCGGGGAGGGACGAGCAGTACTTC